These 22 T cell receptor beta chains originate from one sample sequenced in a study of T cells in Graves' hyperthyroidism and ophthalmopathy (dated by TCRdb to between 2018 and 2020). The library was prepared using multiplex PCR. TCRdb lists the instrument as Illumina HiSeq 2000. Amplification of TCR beta CDR3 regions was carried out from RNA transcripts. A first-round RT-PCR of the TCR CDR3 used the HTBI primer set with the Qiagen OneStep RT-PCR kit. Clones were called with MiXCR by TCRdb after fastp trimmed the public reads at Q25, and only in-frame beta chains were retained. Every entry covers one CDR3 protein and lists the most common genes and DNA from its rows. In this sample the table shows 490,000 or so distinct CDR3 sequences, about 45% of which occur a single time. The ten largest clones add up to about two fifths of the sample. Material for sequencing was peripheral blood or thyroid tissue (not recorded which). The origin of the receptors is an adult woman with Graves' disease, either hyperthyroidism or ophthalmopathy (not recorded which).

This clonotype was seen ten or more times. This chain uses TRBV25-1 with TRBJ1-2; D possibly corresponds to TRBD1 (6 bases). The CDR3 is 15 amino acids. The V end lost 4 bases, the J end lost 3 bases, and 15 bases lay between the germline ends. Germline V gene lookup returns CDR1 MGHDK and CDR2 SYGVNS. CDR3 loop: CASSGAGGAHYGYTF. In nucleotides, the CDR3 is TGTGCCAGCAGTGGGGCCGGGGGGGCTCACTATGGCTACACCTTC.

This clonotype was detected ten times or more. This chain uses TRBV5-1 with TRBJ1-5, with D maybe TRBD1 (5 bases). V was clipped by 4 bases and J by 5 bases, with 16 bases between them. The CDR3 extends over 15 amino acids. Germline CDR1 reads SGHRS; CDR2 reads YFSETQ. Written as DNA, the CDR3 is TGCGCCAGCAGCCGAGGCGTGGGGCGCGATCAGCCCCAGCATTTT. Translation: CASSRGVGRDQPQHF. Looking up the rest from reference TRBV5-1 and TRBJ1-5 gives the full variable domain: KAGVTQTPRYLIKTRGQQVTLSCSPISGHRSVSWYQQTPGQGLQFLFEYFSETQRNKGNFPGRFSGRQFSNSRSEMNVSTLELGDSALYLCASSRGVGRDQPQHFGDGTRLSIL.

This clonotype was detected many times. The chain carries TRBV5-1 and TRBJ2-5; a possible D gene is TRBD2 (5 bases). The CDR3 totals 13 residues. V was cut by 1 base and J by 5 bases, with 9 bases left in between. In germline, CDR1 is SGHRS, CDR2 YFSETQ. The CDR3 DNA follows: TGCGCCAGCAGCTTGACTAGTAGTGAGACCCAGTACTTC. This codes for CASSLTSSETQYF.

Worth noting for this clonotype: The junction departs from germline at one end; a sequencing error may be responsible. V usage is TRBV10-3 and J usage is TRBJ2-6; D is tentatively TRBD1 or TRBD2 (5 bases each). The germline V gene has CDR1 ENHRY and CDR2 SYGVKD. The CDR3 sequence is 15 residues long. The CDR3 nucleotides read TGTGCCATCACTTGGACGAGCTCTGGGACCAATGTCCTGACTTTC. It is translated as CAITWTSSGTNVLTF.

V usage is TRBV10-3 and J usage is TRBJ1-5; tentatively, D is TRBD1 (5 bases). The V end lost 3 bases, the J end lost 6 bases, and 18 bases lay between the germline ends. Germline CDR1 reads ENHRY; CDR2 reads SYGVKD. The CDR3 is 16 amino acids. CDR3: CAISDDRGARSQPQHF. CDR3 coding DNA: TGTGCCATCAGTGATGACCGAGGGGCGCGGAGTCAGCCCCAGCATTTT.

The table lists this clonotype with many counts. For the CDR3, the DNA is TGTGCCAGCAGTTTCGCCGGGTCATCACTCGGTGGCTACACCTTC. Translating gives CASSFAGSSLGGYTF. V is TRBV12-3 or TRBV12-4 and J is TRBJ1-2; no definite D call. Trimming removed 3 bases at V and 7 bases at J, with 18 bases between. The length of the CDR3 is 15 residues.

Many counts were recorded for this clonotype. V gene TRBV6-5 combines with J gene TRBJ1-1; 7 positions match TRBD1. CDR1 is MNHEY and CDR2 is SVGAGI in the germline V gene. CDR3 length equals 14 residues. Losses at the gene ends were 2 bases for V and 5 bases for J; bases not matched to a gene: 5. The CDR3 coding sequence is TGTGCCAGCAGTTACCGACAGGGTTGGACTGAAGCTTTCTTT. Protein sequence: CASSYRQGWTEAFF.

This clonotype appeared many times. This rearrangement joins TRBV19 to TRBJ2-2; D is undetermined. Germline CDR1 is LNHDA and CDR2 is SQIVND (reference sequence). This CDR3 spans 13 amino acids. Trimming pared 5 bases from V and 7 bases from J, leaving 11 bases between. CDR3 sequence: CASSSPPHGELFF. DNA for the CDR3: TGTGCCAGTAGTTCCCCCCCGCACGGGGAGCTGTTTTTT.

The chain couples TRBV7-9 to TRBJ2-3; no clear D gene. CDR3 length: 14 residues. Germline values: CDR1 SEHNR, CDR2 FQNEAQ (reference sequence). The ends were cut back, 5 bases at V and 2 bases at J, with 11 bases in the middle. CDR3 coding DNA: TGTGCCAGCAGCCTTCGGACCTACACAGATACGCAGTATTTT. This sequence encodes CASSLRTYTDTQYF. Full variable domain (missing parts from reference TRBV7-9 and TRBJ2-3): DTGVSQNPRHKITKRGQNVTFRCDPISEHNRLYWYRQTLGQGPEFLTYFQNEAQLEKSRLLSDRFSAERPKGSFSTLEIQRTEQGDSAMYLCASSLRTYTDTQYFGPGTRLTVL.

This clonotype has ten or more counts. This chain connects TRBV7-9 to TRBJ1-1; D unclear. The CDR3 runs 13 residues. The V and J ends lost 5 bases and 2 bases respectively, with 9 bases between them. Germline V CDR1 and CDR2: SEHNR, FQNEAQ (reference sequence). CDR3 sequence (DNA): TGTGCCAGCAGCCGGTCAGCAAACACTGAAGCTTTCTTT. Its protein is CASSRSANTEAFF.

Note on this clonotype: The DNA is omitted, as the CDR3 cannot be located on it reliably, and the CDR3 follows TCRdb's listing. The V and J genes are TRBV9 and TRBJ1-5; the D call TRBD1 from the table was never checked on the DNA. Per the germline V gene, CDR1 is SGDLS and CDR2 is YYNGEE. The CDR3 has 20 amino acids, counting both end residues. CDR3: CASSFYICSARQYSNQPQHF.

The chain is built from TRBV6-5 and TRBJ2-5; no clear D gene. The germline V and J ends were trimmed by 6 bases and 5 bases, with 13 bases remaining between them. CDR3 length equals 13 residues. Per the germline V gene, CDR1 is MNHEY and CDR2 is SVGAGI. CDR3 loop: CASRGREGETQYF. DNA of the CDR3: TGTGCCAGCAGGGGTAGGGAAGGGGAGACCCAGTACTTC.

Many counts were recorded for this clonotype. The gene calls are TRBV6-5 and TRBJ1-3, with D possibly being TRBD1 (6 bases). V lost 1 base and J lost 7, with 14 bases in between. Germline CDR1 MNHEY, CDR2 SVGAGI. The CDR3 sequence is 15 residues long. CDR3 coding DNA: TGTGCCAGCAGTTACTTACAGGGAGGCGTGAACACCATATATTTT. Translating gives CASSYLQGGVNTIYF.

This clonotype was detected ten times or more. The rearrangement uses TRBV4-1 and TRBJ1-4; 7 bases are a match to TRBD1. The CDR3 has 17 residues. V lost 0 bases, J lost 7 bases, and 11 bases stayed unmatched. Germline V gene data show CDR1 as MGHRA and CDR2 as YSYEKL. DNA for the CDR3: TGCGCCAGCAGCCAAGATGGGCCGACAGGGCGTCGTGAAAAACTGTTTTTT. It specifies CASSQDGPTGRREKLFF.

This clonotype was seen repeatedly, ten times or more. The chain joins TRBV7-3 to TRBJ1-1; D is undetermined. This CDR3 has 18 amino acids. Trimming pared 1 base from V and 2 bases from J, leaving 20 bases between. The V gene's germline CDR1 is SGHTA and CDR2 FQGTGA. CDR3 region: CASSLMGPGVADNTEAFF. In DNA, the CDR3 is TGTGCCAGCAGCTTAATGGGCCCAGGTGTGGCAGACAACACTGAAGCTTTCTTT.

The chain recombines TRBV20-1 with TRBJ2-7; TRBD2 agrees at 7 bases. Per germline, CDR1 DFQATT and CDR2 SNEGSKA (reference sequence). V shed 4 bases, J shed 2 bases, and the junction held 5 bases outside the gene matches. The CDR3 is 13 residues long. CDR3 sequence reads: CSATTSKAYEQYF. CDR3 DNA: TGCAGTGCTACGACTAGCAAGGCCTACGAGCAGTACTTC.

To note about this clonotype: The germline gene is not matched at one end of the junction; a read error may be the cause. The chain joins TRBV5-1 to TRBJ2-6, with D perhaps being TRBD1 or TRBD2 (6 bases each). This CDR3 spans 13 amino acids. Germline CDR1 SGHRS, CDR2 YFSETQ. CDR3 loop: CASSWDNLGTEAF. Here the CDR3 DNA reads TGCGCCAGCAGCTGGGACAATTTGGGGACTGAAGCTTTC.

The chain carries TRBV14 and TRBJ2-5; D might be TRBD1 or TRBD2, each matching 5 bases. V was shortened by 0 bases and J by 2 bases, with 7 bases between the two germline ends. Germline CDR1 is SGHDN and CDR2 is FVKESK. This CDR3 comprises 14 residues. CDR3 coding DNA: TGTGCCAGCAGCCAAGATTGGGGGCAAGAGACCCAGTACTTC. This encodes CASSQDWGQETQYF.

The gene calls are TRBV19 and TRBJ1-6; D gene uncertain. Germline V gene lookup returns CDR1 LNHDA and CDR2 SQIVND (reference sequence). The CDR3 spans 13 residues. The V and J ends lost 9 bases and 11 bases respectively, with 17 bases between them. The CDR3, as DNA: TGTGCCAGCAGCTTGGGCGGTCCAGCACCCCTCCACTTT. Translating gives CASSLGGPAPLHF.

V gene TRBV29-1 combines with J gene TRBJ2-5; D may be TRBD1 or TRBD2 (5 bases each). Trimming shortened V by 8 bases and J by 0 bases, and 19 bases separated the two germline ends. From germline, CDR1 is SQVTM and CDR2 ANQGSEA. The CDR3 runs 15 residues. CDR3 nucleotide sequence: TGCAGCAGAGGGGCCAGCCGGGCGTACCAAGAGACCCAGTACTTC. It is translated as CSRGASRAYQETQYF.

To note about this clonotype: Being one base from a much bigger clone, this may be a read error. The chain joins TRBV5-1 to TRBJ2-5, with D perhaps given as TRBD1 or TRBD2 (5 bases each). The assigned J gene may be wrong: the sequence end matches TRBJ2-1 better. The germline V gene has CDR1 SGHRS and CDR2 YFSETQ. This CDR3 contains 14 residues. The DNA of the CDR3 is TGCGCCAGCAGCTTGGGGGGGTTTGGGGAGACCCAGTTCTTC. Amino acid sequence: CASSLGGFGETQFF.

This clonotype was counted only a few times. A single base separates this from a much larger clone, so it may be a read error. The chain is built from TRBV24-1 and TRBJ2-2; D unclear. Trimming removed 1 base from V and 4 bases from J, with 0 bases in between. From germline, CDR1 is KGHDR and CDR2 SFDVKD. CDR3 size: 12 residues. The CDR3 nucleotides are TGTGCCACCAGTGATTTCACCGGGGAGCTGTTTTTT. Protein sequence: CATSDFTGELFF.